The clone carrying this TCR beta chain was observed a handful of times. It was RNA transcripts that yielded the amplified TCR beta CDR3 regions. TCR CDR3 underwent first-round RT-PCR with the HTBI primer set. TCRdb reprocessed the multiplex PCR reads with MiXCR, giving one entry per CDR3 protein. Among around 370,000 distinct CDR3 sequences listed, approximately 17% were seen once. The data are from a study of T cells in Graves' hyperthyroidism and ophthalmopathy. Germline CDR1 MDHEN, CDR2 SYDVKM. Deletions cut 6 bases from V and 10 bases from J, with 15 bases between. The CDR3 has 12 residues. Sequences were obtained from blood. The chain is built from TRBV28 and TRBJ1-2; unclear D gene. The sequence was obtained from a man between 18 and 35 years old with Graves' ophthalmopathy. The chain's CDR3 is CASSYSSMTYTF. As DNA, the CDR3 is TGTGCCAGCAGCTATAGTTCTATGACCTACACCTTC.